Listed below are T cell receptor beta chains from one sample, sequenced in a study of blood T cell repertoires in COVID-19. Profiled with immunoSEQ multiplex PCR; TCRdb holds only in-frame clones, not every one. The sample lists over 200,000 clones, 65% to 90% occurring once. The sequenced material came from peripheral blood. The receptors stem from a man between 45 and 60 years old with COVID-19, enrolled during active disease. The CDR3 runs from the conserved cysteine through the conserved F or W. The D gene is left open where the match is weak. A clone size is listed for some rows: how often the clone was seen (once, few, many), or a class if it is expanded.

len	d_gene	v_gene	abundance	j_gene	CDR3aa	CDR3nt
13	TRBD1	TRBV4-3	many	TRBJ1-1	CASSQGQFTEAFF	TGCGCCAGCAGCCAGGGACAGTTCACTGAAGCTTTCTTT
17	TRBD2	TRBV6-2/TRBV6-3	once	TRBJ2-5	CASSWTSGGPYQETQYF	TGTGCCAGCAGTTGGACTAGCGGGGGGCCATATCAAGAGACCCAGTACTTC
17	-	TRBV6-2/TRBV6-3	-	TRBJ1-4	CASSPLPFAGPNEKLFF	TGTGCCAGCAGTCCCCTCCCCTTTGCAGGGCCTAATGAAAAACTGTTTTTT
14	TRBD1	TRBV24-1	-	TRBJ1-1	CATRPGGANTEAFF	TGTGCCACCAGGCCAGGGGGCGCGAACACTGAAGCTTTCTTT
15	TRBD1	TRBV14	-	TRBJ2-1	CASSRQGGQANEQFF	TGTGCCAGCAGCCGACAGGGTGGTCAGGCCAATGAGCAGTTCTTC
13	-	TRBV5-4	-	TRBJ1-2	CASSLDRASGYTF	TGTGCCAGCAGCTTGGACAGGGCTAGTGGCTACACCTTC
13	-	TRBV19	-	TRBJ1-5	CASAGEGNQPQHF	TGTGCCAGCGCGGGGGAGGGCAATCAGCCCCAGCATTTT
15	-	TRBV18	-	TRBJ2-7	CASSPSSLQMGEQYF	TGTGCCAGCTCACCAAGCTCACTACAAATGGGCGAGCAGTACTTC
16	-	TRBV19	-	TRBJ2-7	CASSIDRDLPRAEQYF	TGTGCCAGTAGTATAGATCGGGATCTTCCCCGGGCAGAGCAGTACTTC
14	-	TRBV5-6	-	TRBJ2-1	CASSQDSSYNEQFF	TGTGCCAGCAGTCAGGACAGCTCCTACAATGAGCAGTTCTTC
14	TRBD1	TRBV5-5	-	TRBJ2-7	CASSPGQGPYEQYF	TGTGCCAGCAGCCCGGGACAGGGACCCTACGAGCAGTACTTC
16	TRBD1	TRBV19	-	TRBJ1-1	CASSLWQGARTTEAFF	TGTGCCAGTAGTCTCTGGCAGGGGGCGCGTACAACTGAAGCTTTCTTT
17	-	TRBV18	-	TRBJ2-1	CASSPPSSRGTSNEQFF	TGTGCCAGCTCACCACCGTCTAGCAGGGGAACCAGCAATGAGCAGTTCTTC
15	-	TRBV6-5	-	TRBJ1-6	CASSYSGAASTALHF	TGTGCCAGCAGTTACTCAGGGGCCGCCTCGACCGCCCTCCACTTT
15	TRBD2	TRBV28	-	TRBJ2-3	CASSLPASGRDTQYF	TGTGCCAGCAGTTTACCGGCTAGCGGACGCGATACGCAGTATTTT
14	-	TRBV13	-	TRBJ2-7	CASSLTRTAYEQYF	TGTGCCAGCAGTTTAACCCGGACAGCCTACGAGCAGTACTTC
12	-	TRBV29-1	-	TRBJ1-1	CSVEWQHTEAFF	TGCAGCGTTGAATGGCAACACACTGAAGCTTTCTTT
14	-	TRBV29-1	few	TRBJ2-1	CSVEEGVQYNEQFF	TGCAGCGTTGAAGAAGGGGTCCAGTACAATGAGCAGTTCTTC
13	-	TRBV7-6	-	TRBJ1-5	CASSLDQNQPQHF	TGTGCCAGCAGCTTAGACCAGAATCAGCCCCAGCATTTT
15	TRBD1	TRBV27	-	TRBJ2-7	CASSLFVGQGGEQYF	TGTGCCAGCAGTTTATTCGTGGGACAGGGGGGGGAGCAGTACTTC
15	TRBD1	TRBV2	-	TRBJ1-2	CASSELQGSNYGYTF	TGTGCCAGCAGTGAATTACAGGGGTCTAACTATGGCTACACCTTC
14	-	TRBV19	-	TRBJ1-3	CASSADSPGNTIYF	TGTGCCAGTAGCGCGGACAGTCCTGGAAACACCATATATTTT
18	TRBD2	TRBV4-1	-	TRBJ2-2	CASSPRVRGGGNTGELFF	TGCGCCAGCAGCCCCCGGGTCCGCGGGGGGGGAAACACCGGGGAGCTGTTTTTT